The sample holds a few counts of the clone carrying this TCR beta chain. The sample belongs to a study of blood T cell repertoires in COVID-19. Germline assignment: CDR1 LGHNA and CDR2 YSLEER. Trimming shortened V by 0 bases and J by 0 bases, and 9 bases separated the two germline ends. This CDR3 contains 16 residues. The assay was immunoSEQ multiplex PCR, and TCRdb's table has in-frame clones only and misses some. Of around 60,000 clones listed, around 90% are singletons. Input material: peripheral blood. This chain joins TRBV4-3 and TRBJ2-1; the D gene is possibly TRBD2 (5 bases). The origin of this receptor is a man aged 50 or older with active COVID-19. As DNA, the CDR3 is TGCGCCAGCAGCCAAGAGGACTCAAGCTCCTACAATGAGCAGTTCTTC. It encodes CASSQEDSSSYNEQFF.